Listed here are 32 T cell receptor beta chains from one sample, sequenced in a study of beta chain features in type 1 diabetes. The whole isolated RNA underwent reverse transcription, so sequencing captured expressed TCRB transcripts. TCRdb's table, derived via immunoSEQ multiplex PCR, lists solely in-frame clones and lacks some. Of fewer than 250,000 clones listed, around 65% are singletons. The source material was naive CD4+ T cells from blood. These receptors came from a man aged 25 to 40 in good health.

The chain uses TRBV6-5 and TRBJ2-7; 7 bases line up with TRBD2. Germline CDR1 reads MNHEY; CDR2 reads SVGAGI. The CDR3 extends over 14 amino acids. The J segment lost 4 bases and the V segment lost 6 bases, leaving 9 bases of the junction unmatched. CDR3 region: CASSFSGLVYEQYF. The CDR3 bases are TGTGCCAGCAGCTTTAGCGGGCTAGTTTACGAGCAGTACTTC.

The chain links TRBV13 to TRBJ2-1; unclear D gene. This CDR3 spans 13 amino acids. Trimming shortened V by 5 bases and J by 9 bases, and 14 bases separated the two germline ends. In germline, CDR1 is PRHDT, CDR2 FYEKMQ (reference sequence). The CDR3 nucleotides are TGTGCCAGCAGCGGCCAGTCTGTGATTGAGCAGTTCTTC. The encoded protein is CASSGQSVIEQFF.

The chain has TRBV30 and TRBJ2-5; 13 nucleotides align to TRBD2. The J segment lost 1 base and the V segment lost 4 bases, leaving 9 bases of the junction unmatched. The CDR3 contains 17 residues. CDR1 and CDR2 (germline): GTSNPN, SVGIG (reference sequence). The CDR3 sequence is CAWNPGLAGAVQETQYF. The CDR3 nucleotides read TGTGCCTGGAACCCTGGACTAGCGGGGGCCGTCCAAGAGACCCAGTACTTC.

This clone came up a few times. The rearrangement joins TRBV29-1 to TRBJ2-1; D uncertain. V lost 5 bases and J lost 8, with 10 bases in between. Germline V gene lookup returns CDR1 SQVTM and CDR2 ANQGSEA. The CDR3 runs to 11 residues. CDR3 sequence: CSVSGSDEQFF. CDR3 DNA: TGCAGCGTTTCCGGATCTGATGAGCAGTTCTTC.

The chain couples TRBV7-2 to TRBJ2-5, with no clear D. Trimming took 5 bases from V and 5 from J, leaving 9 bases between them. The germline V gene has CDR1 SGHTA and CDR2 FQGNSA. The length of the CDR3 is 12 residues. The CDR3 region has the DNA TGTGCCAGCAGCCCCTTGCGTGAGACCCAGTACTTC. Translating gives CASSPLRETQYF.

The table lists this clone with a few counts. This chain links TRBV7-9 with TRBJ1-2; possibly TRBD1 for D (6 bases). The CDR3 covers 15 residues. Germline CDR1 SEHNR, CDR2 FQNEAQ (reference sequence). V dropped 2 bases and J dropped 4 bases, with 14 bases sitting between them. CDR3 residues: CASSLPHRDSYGYTF. The DNA for the CDR3 is TGTGCCAGCAGCTTACCCCACAGGGACTCCTATGGCTACACCTTC.

The table lists this clone with a few counts. This chain uses TRBV29-1 with TRBJ2-5, with 9 bases matching TRBD1. The germline V gene encodes CDR1 SQVTM and CDR2 ANQGSEA. The CDR3 runs 13 residues. J lost 1 base, V lost 6 bases, and 3 bases had no gene match. CDR3 sequence: CSVPGQGQETQYF. The CDR3 DNA reads TGCAGCGTCCCGGGACAGGGCCAAGAGACCCAGTACTTC.

The chain couples TRBV28 to TRBJ2-7; weak D call: TRBD1 (6 bases). The length of the CDR3 is 16 residues. The germline V gene has CDR1 MDHEN and CDR2 SYDVKM. V gave up 3 bases and J gave up 1 base, with 16 bases separating them. The CDR3: CASSFPGAPGSYEQYF. Written as DNA, the CDR3 is TGTGCCAGCAGTTTCCCAGGGGCCCCGGGGTCCTACGAGCAGTACTTC.

This sequence joins TRBV4-3 and TRBJ2-1; D gene ambiguous. V shed 0 bases and J shed 4 bases, with 7 bases lying between them. The CDR3 runs to 14 residues. CDR1 and CDR2 (germline): LGHNA, YSLEER. CDR3 coding DNA: TGCGCCAGCAGCCAAGAGCCTAGTTACAATGAGCAGTTCTTC. Protein: CASSQEPSYNEQFF.

This clone has more than one count but fewer than ten. The rearrangement uses TRBV30 and TRBJ2-7, with a weak D call TRBD1 (5 bases). The length of the CDR3 is 12 residues. Germline V gene lookup returns CDR1 GTSNPN and CDR2 SVGIG (reference sequence). V lost 0 bases and J 5 bases, leaving 8 bases between the germline ends. The CDR3 loop reads CAWSVQGDEQYF. The CDR3 DNA reads as TGTGCCTGGAGTGTACAAGGGGACGAGCAGTACTTC.

The V call is TRBV6-6, the J call TRBJ1-2; 8 bases agree with TRBD1. Germline V gives CDR1 MNHNY, CDR2 SVGAGI (reference sequence). Germline trimming cut 5 bases from V and 5 bases from J; bases unmatched to any gene: 10. This CDR3 contains 15 residues. The CDR3 loop is CASSLTPGQEYGYTF. The CDR3 coding sequence is TGTGCCAGCAGTCTCACCCCGGGACAGGAATATGGCTACACCTTC.

The chain employs TRBV5-4 and TRBJ2-5, with 8 nucleotides matching TRBD1. Trimming at V came to 3 bases and at J to 5 bases, leaving 9 bases not matched to a gene. This CDR3 has 15 residues. CDR1 is SGHNT, CDR2 YYREEE, per germline (reference sequence). DNA of the CDR3: TGTGCCAGCAGCTCCCGGACAGGGCAGAGGGAGACCCAGTACTTC. Its protein product is CASSSRTGQRETQYF.

The chain carries TRBV7-2 and TRBJ2-1, with D unresolved. Germline-derived CDR1 and CDR2 are SGHTA and FQGNSA. Trimming cost V 5 bases and J 6 bases, with 5 bases left between them. The CDR3 length is 11 residues. CDR3 bases: TGTGCCAGCAGCCTCCCCAATGAGCAGTTCTTC. Protein sequence: CASSLPNEQFF. Using reference TRBV7-2 and TRBJ2-1 for the parts outside the CDR3, the full variable domain is GAGVSQSPSNKVTEKGKDVELRCDPISGHTALYWYRQSLGQGLEFLIYFQGNSAPDKSGLPSDRFSAERTGGSVSTLTIQRTQQEDSAVYLCASSLPNEQFFGPGTRLTVL.

The V gene is TRBV7-2, the J gene TRBJ2-1; D not resolved. This CDR3 spans 10 amino acids. Looked up from germline, CDR1 is SGHTA and CDR2 is FQGNSA. Trimming removed 5 bases at V and 14 bases at J, with 10 bases between. CDR3: CASSLVSEFF. In nucleotides, the CDR3 is TGTGCCAGCAGCCTTGTATCGGAGTTCTTC.

This chain uses TRBV15 with TRBJ2-1; tentatively, D is TRBD1 (6 bases). V was cut by 3 bases and J by 6 bases, with 12 bases left in between. This CDR3 is built from 14 residues. Germline V CDR1 and CDR2: LNHNV, YYDKDF (reference sequence). Written as DNA, the CDR3 is TGTGCCACCAGCAGGCTCGGGACACCCAATGAGCAGTTCTTC. This codes for CATSRLGTPNEQFF.

This rearrangement joins TRBV7-2 to TRBJ2-3, with D hard to call. The V gene lost 1 base and the J gene lost 1 base, with 6 bases spanning the gap. Germline V gene sequence: CDR1 SGHTA, CDR2 FQGNSA. The CDR3 runs 14 residues. The CDR3 sequence is CASSLVSGTDTQYF. For the CDR3, the DNA is TGTGCCAGCAGCTTAGTAAGCGGCACAGATACGCAGTATTTT.

This chain joins TRBV30 and TRBJ1-2; D unresolved. The CDR3 has 11 residues. Germline V CDR1 and CDR2: GTSNPN, SVGIG (reference sequence). The V and J ends lost 1 base and 6 bases respectively, with 6 bases between them. In DNA form, the CDR3 reads TGTGCCTGGAGTGGTCCGGATGGCTACACCTTC. Translating it yields CAWSGPDGYTF.

V gene TRBV30 combines with J gene TRBJ1-1; D possibly corresponds to TRBD1 (5 bases). Trimming removed 4 bases from V and 1 base from J, with 10 bases in between. The CDR3 sequence is 13 residues long. CDR1 is GTSNPN and CDR2 is SVGIG in the germline V gene (reference sequence). The CDR3 is CAWKGRGNTEAFF. The CDR3, as DNA: TGTGCCTGGAAGGGACGCGGGAACACTGAAGCTTTCTTT.

This CDR3 is CASSVGGIENIQYF. CDR3 DNA sequence: TGTGCCAGCAGCGTTGGGGGGATAGAAAACATTCAGTACTTC. The chain recombines TRBV9 with TRBJ2-4, with a possible D match to TRBD2 (6 bases). Per the germline V gene, CDR1 is SGDLS and CDR2 is YYNGEE. V was shortened by 2 bases and J by 5 bases, with 11 bases between the two germline ends. The CDR3 extends over 14 amino acids.

The chain employs TRBV27 and TRBJ2-7, with D tentatively TRBD2 (5 bases). This CDR3 has 12 residues. CDR1 is MNHEY and CDR2 is SMNVEV in the germline V gene (reference sequence). V dropped 6 bases and J dropped 5 bases, with 11 bases sitting between them. The DNA for the CDR3 is TGTGCCAGCAGCCGGGGTTTGCACGAGCAGTACTTC. This codes for CASSRGLHEQYF.

The chain is built from TRBV29-1 and TRBJ2-5, with D tentatively TRBD1 or TRBD2 (5 bases each). Germline assignment: CDR1 SQVTM and CDR2 ANQGSEA. This CDR3 has 16 amino acids. The ends were cut back, 2 bases at V and 5 bases at J, with 21 bases in the middle. CDR3 bases: TGCAGCGTTGAACCCCTCTTGTTGGGACCCCGGGAGACCCAGTACTTC. Amino acids: CSVEPLLLGPRETQYF.

V gene TRBV2 combines with J gene TRBJ1-5, with a weak D call TRBD1 (5 bases). V was pared by 2 bases and J by 4 bases, with 6 bases between. The CDR3 consists of 13 residues. Germline CDR1 reads SNHLY; CDR2 reads FYNNEI. The CDR3 here is CASSEQGNQPQHF. In DNA form, the CDR3 reads TGTGCCAGCAGTGAACAGGGAAATCAGCCCCAGCATTTT.

The V call is TRBV28, the J call TRBJ2-5; TRBD2 matches 11 bases. The V gene end was trimmed by 3 bases and the J gene end by 5 bases; junction bases not matched to a gene: 8. The CDR3 runs 16 residues. Germline assignment: CDR1 MDHEN and CDR2 SYDVKM. The CDR3 sequence is CASSFGGTSGWETQYF. Here the CDR3 DNA reads TGTGCCAGCAGTTTTGGGGGGACTAGCGGTTGGGAGACCCAGTACTTC.

The gene calls are TRBV30 and TRBJ1-6; D gene unclear. Looked up from germline, CDR1 is GTSNPN and CDR2 is SVGIG (reference sequence). CDR3 length: 14 residues. V lost 4 bases and J lost 3, with 10 bases in between. The CDR3 loop is CAWTPGSYNSPLHF. CDR3 DNA sequence: TGTGCCTGGACCCCCGGGAGCTATAATTCACCCCTCCACTTT.

The chain couples TRBV13 to TRBJ2-7; no firm D call. Between the trimmed V and J ends, which lost 3 bases and 7 bases, there was a span of 19 bases. CDR3 size: 15 residues. Germline V lookup: CDR1 PRHDT, CDR2 FYEKMQ (reference sequence). This chain's CDR3 is CASSFRDDPVGEQYF. The DNA for the CDR3 is TGTGCCAGCAGCTTCCGAGACGACCCCGTGGGGGAGCAGTACTTC.

This clone turned up a few times. The rearrangement links TRBV25-1 to TRBJ2-7; D call uncertain. V was trimmed by 3 bases and J by 4 bases, leaving 10 bases between them. CDR1 is MGHDK and CDR2 is SYGVNS in the germline V gene. This CDR3 has 13 amino acids. The DNA of the CDR3 is TGTGCCAGCAGTGAGCTAGGGATGTACGAGCAGTACTTC. This codes for CASSELGMYEQYF.

This clone appeared a few times. The rearrangement links TRBV5-4 to TRBJ2-7; 12 nucleotides line up with TRBD2. Germline V lookup: CDR1 SGHNT, CDR2 YYREEE (reference sequence). This CDR3 comprises 15 residues. J lost 1 base, V lost 4 bases, and 3 bases had no gene match. CDR3 bases: TGTGCCAGCAGCAGCACTAGCGGGGGGTCCTACGAGCAGTACTTC. Its protein is CASSSTSGGSYEQYF.

The CDR3 spells CASSETRNVRTSYNEQFF. In nucleotides, the CDR3 is TGTGCCAGCAGTGAAACGAGGAACGTTCGTACTTCCTACAATGAGCAGTTCTTC. The chain is built from TRBV25-1 and TRBJ2-1, with D uncertain. CDR1 MGHDK and CDR2 SYGVNS come from the germline V gene. Trimming cost V 2 bases and J 1 base, with 18 bases left between them. There are 18 residues in the CDR3.

The chain joins TRBV29-1 to TRBJ2-5; unclear D gene. The CDR3 runs 12 residues. V was cut by 6 bases and J by 3 bases, with 11 bases left in between. Germline loops: CDR1 SQVTM, CDR2 ANQGSEA. This chain's CDR3 is CSVKTFKETQYF. The CDR3 DNA reads TGCAGCGTCAAGACATTTAAAGAGACCCAGTACTTC. The whole variable domain, filled in from reference TRBV29-1 and TRBJ2-5, reads SAVISQKPSRDICQRGTSLTIQCQVDSQVTMMFWYRQQPGQSLTLIATANQGSEATYESGFVIDKFPISRPNLTFSTLTVSNMSPEDSSIYLCSVKTFKETQYFGPGTRLLVL.

V gene TRBV30 combines with J gene TRBJ1-1; D ambiguous. V was clipped by 4 bases and J by 4 bases, with 13 bases between them. The germline V gene has CDR1 GTSNPN and CDR2 SVGIG (reference sequence). This CDR3 spans 13 amino acids. The CDR3 loop reads CAWTGQPGTEAFF. CDR3 sequence (DNA): TGTGCCTGGACCGGGCAGCCGGGCACTGAAGCTTTCTTT. The complete variable domain, with remaining parts taken from reference TRBV30 and TRBJ1-1, reads SQTIHQWPATLVQPVGSPLSLECTVEGTSNPNLYWYRQAAGRGLQLLFYSVGIGQISSEVPQNLSASRPQDRQFILSSKKLLLSDSGFYLCAWTGQPGTEAFFGQGTRLTVV.

This clone appeared once. The chain recombines TRBV5-6 with TRBJ1-6; D ambiguous. Per germline, CDR1 SGHDT and CDR2 YYEEEE. CDR3 length: 13 residues. Between the trimmed V and J ends, which lost 4 bases and 10 bases, there was a span of 12 bases. As DNA, the CDR3 is TGTGCCAGCAGCCCCCTCGGGAAATCACCCCTCCACTTT. It yields the protein CASSPLGKSPLHF.

This clone occurred a few times. The chain links TRBV25-1 to TRBJ1-2; D is ambiguous. Trimming pared 2 bases from V and 8 bases from J, leaving 12 bases between. CDR3 length: 13 residues. The V gene's germline CDR1 is MGHDK and CDR2 SYGVNS. In DNA, the CDR3 is TGTGCCAGCAGTGAAGTGGGTCCGGGCGGCTACACCTTC. This gives the protein CASSEVGPGGYTF.